This TCR beta chain was identified during a study of blood T cells in healthy people across ages. The CDR3 runs to 14 residues. CDR1 and CDR2 (germline): SGHRS, YFSETQ. The V segment lost 3 bases and the J segment 6 bases; nucleotides outside the gene matches: 4. This clonotype was counted a few times. Its cognate antigen is unknown. A second roughly 6 to 11 cycle PCR used barcoded and J-beta primers. Using its own MiXCR run on the 5' RACE reads, TCRdb lists one record per CDR3 protein. The repertoire holds around 500,000 distinct CDR3 sequences, with about a quarter as singletons. The study isolated at least 6.5 million PBMCs from each sample. Study-wide findings and caveats: Lack of knowledge of donor CMV status possibly confounded expanded clonotype changes.

These same data were also listed under a study on T cells of mothers and their children.

This rearrangement joins TRBV5-1 to TRBJ2-1; 9 bases match TRBD1. The receptor was isolated from a boy between 2 and 10 years old in good health. Sequenced material: blood. The CDR3 DNA is TGCGCCAGCAGCTCCCGGACAGGGGCCAATGAGCAGTTCTTC. Translated: CASSSRTGANEQFF.